The 16 T cell receptor beta chains below were found in one sample sequenced in a study of blood T cell repertoires in COVID-19. Method: immunoSEQ multiplex PCR; TCRdb's copy keeps in-frame clones and lacks some. The sample carries about 73,000 clones, 80% to 85% recorded once. Sequenced sample: peripheral blood. These receptors originate from a human donor in a cohort sampled during active COVID-19.

This rearrangement joins TRBV11-2 to TRBJ1-1; no definite D call. Trimming left V 5 bases short and J 8 bases short, with 15 bases between. The CDR3 covers 13 residues. CDR1 and CDR2 (germline): SGHAT, FQNNGV. DNA for the CDR3: TGTGCCAGCAGCCTACCGCTTGGTATCGAAGCTTTCTTT. Translated, it gives CASSLPLGIEAFF.

V usage is TRBV18 and J usage is TRBJ2-5, with D hard to call. The V and J ends lost 6 bases and 0 bases respectively, with 8 bases between them. CDR3 length: 13 amino acids. In germline, CDR1 is KGHSH, CDR2 LQKENI. CDR3 sequence: CASSLEYQETQYF. In DNA form, the CDR3 reads TGTGCCAGCTCCCTAGAATACCAAGAGACCCAGTACTTC.

The CDR3 DNA reads as TGTGCCAGTAGTATCTTGGGACAGAACTATGGCTACACCTTC. It codes for CASSILGQNYGYTF. The rearrangement links TRBV19 to TRBJ1-2, with TRBD1 identical over 7 bases. CDR3 length: 14 amino acids. Trimming removed 3 bases from V and 2 bases from J; junction bases left unmatched: 3. In germline, CDR1 is LNHDA, CDR2 SQIVND (reference sequence).

The V gene is TRBV6-1, the J gene TRBJ1-6; D gene ambiguous. Per the germline V gene, CDR1 is MNHNS and CDR2 is SASEGT. The ends were cut back, 2 bases at V and 0 bases at J, with 8 bases in the middle. The CDR3 is 16 residues long. Here the CDR3 reads CASSERWASYNSPLHF. CDR3 coding DNA: TGTGCCAGCAGTGAAAGGTGGGCCTCCTATAATTCACCCCTCCACTTT.

The rearrangement links TRBV5-1 to TRBJ1-1; 8 bases align to TRBD1. The CDR3 consists of 14 residues. Germline V gene data show CDR1 as SGHRS and CDR2 as YFSETQ. With V trimmed by 4 bases and J by 4 bases, 6 bases remained unmatched. The CDR3 DNA sequence: TGCGCCAGCAGCCCAGGACAGGGATCCACTGAAGCTTTCTTT. This codes for CASSPGQGSTEAFF.

The V call is TRBV7-9, the J call TRBJ1-6; 8 positions match TRBD1. In germline, CDR1 is SEHNR, CDR2 FQNEAQ (reference sequence). The junction had 6 bases not matched to a gene; V was cut back by 0 bases and J by 8 bases. The CDR3 totals 16 residues. CDR3: CASSLARTGKYSPLHF. The CDR3 region has the DNA TGTGCCAGCAGCTTAGCGAGGACAGGGAAATATTCACCCCTCCACTTT.

The rearrangement joins TRBV15 to TRBJ1-1; no firm D call. The V gene lost 1 base and the J gene lost 4 bases, with 10 bases spanning the gap. Germline CDR1 and CDR2: LNHNV and YYDKDF (reference sequence). CDR3 size: 14 residues. The CDR3 region is CATSRASRGTEAFF. The CDR3 coding sequence is TGTGCCACCAGCAGAGCGTCGCGGGGCACTGAAGCTTTCTTT.

This chain connects TRBV7-2 to TRBJ2-7; a weak D match, TRBD1 (6 bases). CDR3 length equals 14 residues. The germline CDR1 and CDR2 sequences are SGHTA and FQGNSA. Trimming took 3 bases from V and 4 from J, leaving 13 bases between them. The DNA of the CDR3 is TGTGCCAGCAGCTTTCAACAACAGGGTTACGAGCAGTACTTC. Protein product: CASSFQQQGYEQYF.

This clone has just a few counts. The chain combines TRBV7-8 with TRBJ2-1; D may be TRBD2 (5 bases). CDR1 and CDR2 from the germline V gene are SGHVS and FQNEAQ. The CDR3 is 16 residues long. V dropped 0 bases and J dropped 8 bases, with 17 bases sitting between them. The CDR3 loop reads CASSLARAARRDEQFF. The CDR3 DNA reads TGTGCCAGCAGCTTAGCGCGGGCAGCCCGTAGGGATGAGCAGTTCTTC.

The chain links TRBV5-5 to TRBJ1-3, with a possible D match to TRBD1 (6 bases). The germline V and J ends were trimmed by 1 base and 0 bases, with 14 bases remaining between them. This CDR3 is 17 amino acids long. The V gene's germline CDR1 is SGHKS and CDR2 YYEKEE (reference sequence). CDR3 loop: CASSLSGGANSGNTIYF. DNA of the CDR3: TGTGCCAGCAGCTTGTCTGGGGGCGCCAACTCTGGAAACACCATATATTTT.

DNA for the CDR3: TGCGCCAGCAGCTGGGGACAGGGCGGGATCTACGAGCAGTACTTC. Residues: CASSWGQGGIYEQYF. The chain links TRBV5-1 to TRBJ2-7; TRBD1 matches at 9 bases. Unmatched junction bases numbered 7, after V lost 3 bases and J lost 3 bases. CDR1 and CDR2 from the germline V gene are SGHRS and YFSETQ. This CDR3 is 15 amino acids long.

The rearrangement links TRBV6-6 to TRBJ1-5; 8 bases line up with TRBD1. The CDR3 totals 15 residues. Trimming removed 8 bases from V and 5 bases from J; junction bases left unmatched: 11. Germline values: CDR1 MNHNY, CDR2 SVGAGI (reference sequence). The CDR3 DNA follows: TGTGCCAGCGGACCCCGTACAGGGGGACATCAGCCCCAGCATTTT. It codes for CASGPRTGGHQPQHF.

This clone showed up just a few times. J is TRBJ1-5 and V is TRBV11-2; 8 positions agree with TRBD1. The CDR3 has 15 amino acids. V lost 6 bases to trimming and J lost 3 bases; unmatched junction nucleotides: 7. Germline V lookup: CDR1 SGHAT, CDR2 FQNNGV. CDR3 residues: CASSLMTGDNQPQHF. The CDR3 DNA reads TGTGCCAGCAGTTTGATGACAGGGGACAATCAGCCCCAGCATTTT.

The rearrangement joins TRBV25-1 to TRBJ1-6; 12 nucleotides align to TRBD1. Unmatched junction bases numbered 4, after V lost 6 bases and J lost 7 bases. Looked up from germline, CDR1 is MGHDK and CDR2 is SYGVNS. The CDR3 runs to 15 residues. The CDR3 sequence is CASSRGQGANSPLHF. In nucleotides, the CDR3 is TGTGCCAGCAGCCGGGGACAGGGGGCGAATTCACCCCTCCACTTT.

This sequence joins TRBV24-1 and TRBJ2-4; 7 nucleotides align to TRBD2. There are 20 residues in the CDR3. Germline lookup yields CDR1 KGHDR and CDR2 SFDVKD. After removal of 1 base from V and 0 bases from J, the junction contained 14 bases not matched to a gene. CDR3: CATSDFGGGAPAIAKNIQYF. DNA of the CDR3: TGTGCCACCAGTGATTTTGGGGGAGGGGCGCCGGCAATAGCCAAAAACATTCAGTACTTC.

The chain carries TRBV24-1 and TRBJ2-3, with D possibly being TRBD1 (6 bases). There are 14 residues in the CDR3. V was shortened by 3 bases and J by 4 bases, with 10 bases between the two germline ends. The V gene's germline CDR1 is KGHDR and CDR2 SFDVKD. The CDR3 loop reads CATSDRHRADTQYF. The CDR3, as DNA: TGTGCCACCAGTGATAGACACAGGGCAGATACGCAGTATTTT.